This TCR beta chain was identified in a study of human T cells and chemical hapten exposure. The CDR3 is 14 residues long. Germline loops: CDR1 MNHEY, CDR2 SVGAGI. Between the trimmed V and J ends, which lost 6 bases and 4 bases, there was a span of 15 bases. One entry per CDR3 protein, called by TCRdb with MiXCR from the RACE reads. The sample includes 65,000 to 95,000 distinct CDR3 sequences, approximately 12% of them seen just once. Described time point: patch test 1, 2 weeks after DPC sensitization. Specified treatment: therapeutic diphenylcyclopropenone sensitization with weekly scalp DPC. The clonotype comes from a woman aged 55-70 years with alopecia areata. Some clones in this sample may be carry-over from other donors' samples. The chain is built from TRBV6-5 and TRBJ1-2, with D possibly TRBD1 on 5 matching bases. The source was whole blood, collected in connection with sensitization to the hapten diphenylcyclopropenone (DPC). The CDR3 region has the DNA TGTGCCAGCAGCTTTCTCGACAGCATCTATGGCTACACCTTC. Translating it yields CASSFLDSIYGYTF.